Following are 22 T cell receptor beta chains from one sample sequenced in a study of beta chain features in type 1 diabetes. Broader study findings: There was a moderate but significant shortening of TCRB CDR3s in all four CD4+ subsets of Type 1 diabetes patients.

Investigators reverse transcribed all isolated RNA, so they sequenced expressed TCRB transcripts. The repertoire was sequenced with immunoSEQ multiplex PCR; TCRdb's copy has only in-frame clones and lacks some. The profile shows approximately 270,000 clones, roughly 13% of them singletons. These receptors are not linked to any known antigen. Source material: naive CD4+ T cells from blood. Every receptor here comes from a man in his thirties or forties with type 1 diabetes.

This rearrangement joins TRBV7-3 to TRBJ2-1, with a possible D match to TRBD1 (7 bases). The germline V and J ends were trimmed by 5 bases and 4 bases, with 12 bases remaining between them. Germline loops: CDR1 SGHTA, CDR2 FQGTGA. This CDR3 comprises 14 residues. This CDR3 is CASSRGTVYNEQFF. The CDR3 nucleotides read TGTGCCAGCAGCCGCGGGACAGTGTACAATGAGCAGTTCTTC.

The J gene is TRBJ1-5, the V gene TRBV5-6, with D possibly being TRBD1 (5 bases). This CDR3 contains 14 residues. Trimming removed 3 bases at V and 5 bases at J, with 12 bases between. In germline, CDR1 is SGHDT, CDR2 YYEEEE. The CDR3 reads CASSSLQGDQPQHF. CDR3 sequence (DNA): TGTGCCAGCAGCTCGTTGCAGGGTGATCAGCCCCAGCATTTT. The variable domain in full, with the rest retrieved from reference TRBV5-6 and TRBJ1-5, is DAGVTQSPTHLIKTRGQQVTLRCSPKSGHDTVSWYQQALGQGPQFIFQYYEEEERQRGNFPDRFSGHQFPNYSSELNVNALLLGDSALYLCASSSLQGDQPQHFGDGTRLSIL.

In this sample, this clone turned up a few times. V is TRBV5-1 and J is TRBJ2-7; tentatively, D is TRBD2 (5 bases). Germline V lookup: CDR1 SGHRS, CDR2 YFSETQ. The V end lost 0 bases, the J end lost 0 bases, and 10 bases lay between the germline ends. The CDR3 loop spans 15 amino acids. In DNA form, the CDR3 reads TGCGCCAGCAGCTTGGACAGTACTAGCTCCTACGAGCAGTACTTC. It translates to CASSLDSTSSYEQYF.

The chain carries TRBV7-9 and TRBJ1-2; D possibly corresponds to TRBD1 (6 bases). Trimming took off 5 bases at V and 4 bases at J, with 17 bases between the two ends. Germline assignment: CDR1 SEHNR and CDR2 FQNEAQ (reference sequence). The CDR3 spans 15 residues. The CDR3 is CASSPSHRAAYGYTF. Here the CDR3 DNA reads TGTGCCAGCAGCCCCTCCCACAGGGCAGCCTATGGCTACACCTTC.

DNA for the CDR3: TGCGCCAGCAGCTTGTCGGCGGATTCCGTCTACAATGAGCAGTTCTTC. It specifies CASSLSADSVYNEQFF. The chain uses TRBV5-1 and TRBJ2-1; D remains ambiguous. V lost 1 base, J lost 3 bases, and 14 bases lay in between. This CDR3 region has 16 residues. The germline gives CDR1 SGHRS, CDR2 YFSETQ.

This clone was seen a few times. The chain is built from TRBV4-3 and TRBJ2-2; perhaps TRBD1 as D (5 bases). This CDR3 has 17 residues. V was clipped by 0 bases and J by 0 bases, with 11 bases between them. Germline loops: CDR1 LGHNA, CDR2 YSLEER. This chain's CDR3 is CASSQDRDRANTGELFF. Here the CDR3 DNA reads TGCGCCAGCAGCCAAGATCGAGACAGAGCGAACACCGGGGAGCTGTTTTTT.

This clone was counted a few times. CDR3 DNA: TGTGCCACAAAAGGGCGTAGCGTAGCCGGGGAGCTGTTTTTT. Translation gives CATKGRSVAGELFF. The V call is TRBV6-1, the J call TRBJ2-2, with D perhaps TRBD2 (5 bases). Germline lookup yields CDR1 MNHNS and CDR2 SASEGT. This CDR3 is 14 amino acids long. V was trimmed by 10 bases and J by 6 bases, leaving 18 bases between them.

V usage is TRBV10-3 and J usage is TRBJ2-3; tentative D call: TRBD2 (5 bases). The germline V gene encodes CDR1 ENHRY and CDR2 SYGVKD. The V gene lost 2 bases and the J gene lost 0 bases, with 9 bases spanning the gap. The CDR3 is 15 residues long. The CDR3 region has the DNA TGTGCCATCAGTGAGCCAGGAGGAAGCACAGATACGCAGTATTTT. Translated: CAISEPGGSTDTQYF.

This clone was seen a handful of times. The gene calls are TRBV2 and TRBJ1-2; 9 nucleotides line up with TRBD1. With V trimmed by 5 bases and J by 8 bases, 6 bases remained unmatched. From germline, CDR1 is SNHLY and CDR2 FYNNEI. This CDR3 spans 13 amino acids. The CDR3 region has the DNA TGTGCCAGCAGTCGGGACAGGGTATACGGCTACACCTTC. Translation: CASSRDRVYGYTF.

This clone has just a few counts. The chain links TRBV7-8 to TRBJ2-7; 10 bases align to TRBD2. This CDR3 is 16 amino acids long. Losses at the gene ends were 4 bases for V and 3 bases for J; bases not matched to a gene: 9. Germline assignment: CDR1 SGHVS and CDR2 FQNEAQ. This CDR3 reads CASSSLAGVHIYEQYF. CDR3 sequence (DNA): TGTGCCAGCAGCTCCCTAGCGGGAGTTCACATCTACGAGCAGTACTTC.

The chain recombines TRBV4-1 with TRBJ2-3; D ambiguous. The CDR3 consists of 10 residues. V was cut by 10 bases and J by 6 bases, with 8 bases left in between. Germline lookup yields CDR1 MGHRA and CDR2 YSYEKL. In DNA, the CDR3 is TGCGCCATTCGTCGGGATACGCAGTATTTT. This encodes CAIRRDTQYF.

The chain carries TRBV28 and TRBJ2-3; no firm D call. Germline values: CDR1 MDHEN, CDR2 SYDVKM. The CDR3 totals 12 residues. The ends were cut back, 3 bases at V and 6 bases at J, with 7 bases in the middle. The CDR3 bases are TGTGCCAGCAGTTTGCTCAGTGATACGCAGTATTTT. Translating gives CASSLLSDTQYF.

This clone was seen more than once but under ten times. V and J are TRBV5-4 and TRBJ2-2; TRBD2 aligns across 8 bases. Trimming cost V 4 bases and J 3 bases; bases outside gene matches: 11. This CDR3 has 17 amino acids. CDR1 SGHNT and CDR2 YYREEE come from the germline V gene (reference sequence). CDR3 DNA: TGTGCCAGCAGCCTTAGGTCTAGCGGGCGAGACACCGGGGAGCTGTTTTTT. This encodes CASSLRSSGRDTGELFF. The full variable domain, completed using reference TRBV5-4 and TRBJ2-2, is ETGVTQSPTHLIKTRGQQVTLRCSSQSGHNTVSWYQQALGQGPQFIFQYYREEENGRGNFPPRFSGLQFPNYSSELNVNALELDDSALYLCASSLRSSGRDTGELFFGEGSRLTVL.

The chain has TRBV6-1 and TRBJ2-3, with a tentative D call TRBD2 (6 bases). CDR3 size: 15 residues. Germline loops: CDR1 MNHNS, CDR2 SASEGT. Trimming stripped 0 bases from V and 5 bases from J, with 12 bases between. The CDR3 DNA reads TGTGCCAGCAGTGAAGCGGCCCCGCGGGAAGATACGCAGTATTTT. This encodes CASSEAAPREDTQYF.

This chain joins TRBV7-2 and TRBJ2-1; 15 positions match TRBD2. The CDR3 consists of 19 residues. The V gene end was trimmed by 5 bases and the J gene end by 0 bases; junction bases not matched to a gene: 8. Per germline, CDR1 SGHTA and CDR2 FQGNSA. CDR3: CASSGKGLAGGSSYNEQFF. Here the CDR3 DNA reads TGTGCCAGCAGCGGTAAGGGACTAGCGGGAGGTTCCTCCTACAATGAGCAGTTCTTC.

This clone was seen only a few times. This chain links TRBV11-2 with TRBJ1-1, with D possibly matching TRBD1 (6 bases). CDR3 length equals 15 residues. Deletions cut 4 bases from V and 4 bases from J, with 16 bases between. Germline V gene data show CDR1 as SGHAT and CDR2 as FQNNGV. CDR3 coding DNA: TGTGCCAGCAGCTCCGACGGGGGGCATGGCACTGAAGCTTTCTTT. As protein: CASSSDGGHGTEAFF.

The chain is built from TRBV5-4 and TRBJ2-5; TRBD1 aligns across 7 bases. With V trimmed by 0 bases and J by 5 bases, 4 bases remained unmatched. The CDR3 totals 14 residues. Germline V gives CDR1 SGHNT, CDR2 YYREEE (reference sequence). The CDR3 region is CASSLEGGRETQYF. As DNA, the CDR3 is TGTGCCAGCAGCTTGGAAGGGGGCCGGGAGACCCAGTACTTC.

This rearrangement joins TRBV5-1 to TRBJ1-3; D is undetermined. Per the germline V gene, CDR1 is SGHRS and CDR2 is YFSETQ. Deletions cut 0 bases from V and 0 bases from J, with 4 bases between. This CDR3 has 14 amino acids. CDR3 loop: CASSLDNSGNTIYF. CDR3 nucleotides: TGCGCCAGCAGCTTGGACAACTCTGGAAACACCATATATTTT.

This clone has a handful of counts. V is TRBV9 and J is TRBJ2-3; D possibly corresponds to TRBD1 (5 bases). Germline V gene lookup returns CDR1 SGDLS and CDR2 YYNGEE. Trimming removed 3 bases from V and 4 bases from J, with 9 bases in between. The CDR3 spans 13 residues. The CDR3 DNA reads TGTGCCAGCAGCGCACAGGTTCCAGATACGCAGTATTTT. Its protein product is CASSAQVPDTQYF.

The CDR3 DNA sequence: TGTGCCAGCAGCCCCCCCGGGGGAGGGAGCACTGAAGCTTTCTTT. Its translation is CASSPPGGGSTEAFF. The V call is TRBV7-3, the J call TRBJ1-1, with D maybe TRBD1 (5 bases). The CDR3 length is 15 residues. Germline CDR1 is SGHTA and CDR2 is FQGTGA. V lost 5 bases, J lost 4 bases, and 17 bases lay in between.

This rearrangement joins TRBV5-6 to TRBJ2-7; 8 bases are shared with TRBD1. Per the germline V gene, CDR1 is SGHDT and CDR2 is YYEEEE. This CDR3 comprises 14 residues. The V and J ends lost 1 base and 3 bases, in that order; junction bases with no gene match: 3. The CDR3 here is CASSLTGGGYEQYF. As DNA, the CDR3 is TGTGCCAGCAGCTTGACAGGGGGTGGCTACGAGCAGTACTTC.

V is TRBV7-3 and J is TRBJ1-1, with D possibly matching TRBD1 (6 bases). Germline CDR1 and CDR2: SGHTA and FQGTGA. V was shortened by 5 bases and J by 6 bases, with 16 bases between the two germline ends. The CDR3 is made up of 14 amino acids. The CDR3 coding sequence is TGTGCCAGCAGCCCCTCCAGGGGTTTCGCTGAAGCTTTCTTT. Protein sequence: CASSPSRGFAEAFF.